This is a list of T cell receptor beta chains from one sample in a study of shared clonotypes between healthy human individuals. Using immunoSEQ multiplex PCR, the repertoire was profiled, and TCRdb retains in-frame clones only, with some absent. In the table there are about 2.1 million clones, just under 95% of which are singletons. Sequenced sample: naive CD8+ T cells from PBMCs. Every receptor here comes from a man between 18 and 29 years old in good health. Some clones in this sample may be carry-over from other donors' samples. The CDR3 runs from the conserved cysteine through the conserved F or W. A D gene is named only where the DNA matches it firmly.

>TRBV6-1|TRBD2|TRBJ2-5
TGTGCCAGCAGTGAAGCGCGGCGACTAGCGGGATTTACGGAGACCCAGTACTTC
CASSEARRLAGFTETQYF
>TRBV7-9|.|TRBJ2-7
TGTGCCAGCAGCCAGGGGAGGAGGACTCAAGGCCACGAGCAGTACTTC
CASSQGRRTQGHEQYF
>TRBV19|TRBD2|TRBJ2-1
TGTGCCAGTAGTCAAACGGGGGGTGAGCAGTTCTTC
CASSQTGGEQFF
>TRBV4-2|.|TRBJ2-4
TGTGCCAGCAGCCAGGACCTAGCGCCCGTAGCCAAAAACATTCAGTACTTC
CASSQDLAPVAKNIQYF
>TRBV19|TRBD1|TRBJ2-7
TGTGCCAGTAGTATAGGGACAGGCCCCTACGAGCAGTACTTC
CASSIGTGPYEQYF
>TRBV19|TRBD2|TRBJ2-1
TGTGCCAGTAGTCTGTCGGTCCGACTAGCGGAGTTCTCCTACAATGAGCAGTTCTTC
CASSLSVRLAEFSYNEQFF
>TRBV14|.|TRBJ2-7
TGTGCCAGCAGCAAAAGGGATTCCTACGAGCAGTACTTC
CASSKRDSYEQYF
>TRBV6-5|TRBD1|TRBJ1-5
TGTGCCAGCAGCACCGGGACAGGGGCCAATCAGCCCCAGCATTTT
CASSTGTGANQPQHF
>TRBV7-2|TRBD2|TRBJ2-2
TGTGCCAGCAGCTCAGGACTAGCGGGATATCCGAACACCGGGGAGCTGTTTTTT
CASSSGLAGYPNTGELFF
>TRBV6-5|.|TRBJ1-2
TGTGCCAGCAGTCCGGACAGCTATGGCTACACCTTC
CASSPDSYGYTF
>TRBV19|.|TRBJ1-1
TGTGCCACGGCAGGGGTTGGGATAACTGAAGCTTTCTTT
CATAGVGITEAFF
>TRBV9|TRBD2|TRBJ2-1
TGTGCCAGCAGCCTGGGACTAGTCAATGAGCAGTTCTTC
CASSLGLVNEQFF
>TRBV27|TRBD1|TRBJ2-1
TGTGCCAGCAGTCACAGGGGGTCCTACAATGAGCAGTTCTTC
CASSHRGSYNEQFF